One sample yielded the 3 T cell receptor beta chains listed below, sequenced in a study of T-cell memory formation after mild COVID-19. MiXCR, applied by TCRdb to the 5' RACE reads, yields one record per CDR3 protein. The table lists under 650,000 distinct CDR3 sequences, more than 15% of them singletons. The material sequenced was PBMCs or a T cell subset sorted from them (not recorded which). The receptors come from an adult woman who had mild COVID-19 (a few samples of this study predate the infection). Cell type and time point are not known.

V gene TRBV7-3 combines with J gene TRBJ2-3, with 9 positions matching TRBD2. From germline, CDR1 is SGHTA and CDR2 FQGTGA. J was trimmed by 6 bases and V by 5 bases; bases with no gene match: 24. CDR3 length: 20 residues. The DNA of the CDR3 is TGTGCCAGCAGCGAAGTTTATGTGGCGGGAGGGCCCCGATCCGTTGATACGCAGTATTTT. It codes for CASSEVYVAGGPRSVDTQYF.

This clonotype was found a few times. The chain combines TRBV5-1 with TRBJ2-1, with TRBD2 identical over 7 bases. The V and J ends lost 4 bases and 4 bases, in that order; junction bases with no gene match: 5. Germline values: CDR1 SGHRS, CDR2 YFSETQ. The CDR3 is 14 amino acids. The CDR3 is CASSVVAGYNEQFF. Written as DNA, the CDR3 is TGCGCCAGCAGCGTAGTAGCGGGTTACAATGAGCAGTTCTTC. Full variable domain (remainder filled in from reference TRBV5-1 and TRBJ2-1): KAGVTQTPRYLIKTRGQQVTLSCSPISGHRSVSWYQQTPGQGLQFLFEYFSETQRNKGNFPGRFSGRQFSNSRSEMNVSTLELGDSALYLCASSVVAGYNEQFFGPGTRLTVL.

J is TRBJ2-3 and V is TRBV19, with a tentative D call TRBD2 (7 bases). This CDR3 is built from 16 residues. Germline-derived CDR1 and CDR2 are LNHDA and SQIVND (reference sequence). V was clipped by 3 bases and J by 4 bases, with 17 bases between them. This chain's CDR3 is CASSMPLQGRADTQYF. As DNA, the CDR3 is TGTGCCAGTAGTATGCCCCTCCAGGGGAGGGCAGATACGCAGTATTTT.